This T cell receptor (beta chain) was found in a study of graft-versus-host responses after intestinal transplantation. Overall study findings and caveats: Ileal or blood samples showed some GvH clones first, and such clones were also found in recipient marrow.

Only in-frame clones appear in the TCRdb table, and some are missing; sequencing was by immunoSEQ multiplex PCR. The sample contains about 99,000 clones, approximately 93% of which appear only once. On this clone itself: Its antigen is still unknown.

The TCR sequence derives from a human donor who received an intestinal transplant. Sequenced here: unstimulated CD8+ T cells sorted from spleen or lymph node cells, sampled before intestinal transplant.

DNA for the CDR3: TGCAGCGTCCCCCGGTCAGACTATGGCTACACCTTC. Translation: CSVPRSDYGYTF. The chain recombines TRBV29-1 with TRBJ1-2; D remains unclear. CDR3 length equals 12 residues. The V end lost 6 bases, the J end lost 3 bases, and 11 bases lay between the germline ends. Germline values: CDR1 SQVTM, CDR2 ANQGSEA.